These T cell receptor beta chains were read from a single sample in a study of blood T cells in healthy people across ages. Each CDR3 protein gets one entry after TCRdb re-called the 5' RACE reads with MiXCR. Here the sample spans 1.5 million or so distinct CDR3 sequences, about 42% being singletons. Input material: blood. The source is a woman younger than 35 in good health. Both conserved end residues are part of each CDR3. A D gene is named only where the DNA matches it firmly. Not all rows give a size; the values are once, few, many and, for expanded clones, a class.

d_gene	j_gene	v_gene	len	abundance	CDR3nt	CDR3aa
NA	TRBJ2-1	TRBV7-8	14	NA	TGTGCCAGCAGCTTACGTTTTCCCGACAATGAGCAGTTCTTC	CASSLRFPDNEQFF
NA	TRBJ1-1	TRBV29-1	13	NA	TGCAGCGTTGGTGCCCAGGCGAACACTGAAGCTTTCTTT	CSVGAQANTEAFF
TRBD1	TRBJ2-3	TRBV12-3/TRBV12-4	14	few	TGTGCCAGCAGTCCCGGGACAGGGTGGGATACGCAGTATTTT	CASSPGTGWDTQYF
NA	TRBJ2-3	TRBV4-1	14	few	TGCGCCAGCAGCCAAGGACTTCGGAGAGATACGCAGTATTTT	CASSQGLRRDTQYF
NA	TRBJ2-7	TRBV7-2	13	few	TGTGCCAGCAGCTCCCAAATAGCAGATGAGCAGTACTTC	CASSSQIADEQYF
NA	TRBJ1-6	TRBV20-1	17	many	TGCAGTGCTAGAGATCCGATTTGGGACCCCGAAGTTTCACCCCTCCACTTT	CSARDPIWDPEVSPLHF
TRBD1	TRBJ2-5	TRBV20-1	15	NA	TGCAGTGCCCCCAATGGGGACAGGGGGCTGGGTGAGCAGTACTTC	CSAPNGDRGLGEQYF
NA	TRBJ1-3	TRBV2	14	NA	TGTGCCAGCAGTGAAACCTTGACGGCAGTCGCCATATATTTT	CASSETLTAVAIYF
TRBD1	TRBJ2-4	TRBV9	16	NA	TGTGCCAGCAGCGCAGGGACAGGCGCTTCCAAAAACATTCAGTACTTC	CASSAGTGASKNIQYF
TRBD1	TRBJ2-5	TRBV20-1	13	NA	TGCAGTGCCAGCAGGGACAGGGGGAATGAGCAGTACTTC	CSASRDRGNEQYF
NA	TRBJ2-1	TRBV5-6	15	NA	TGTGCCAGCAGCAATGGCGGGGTCGGTTCCAATGAGCAGTTCTTC	CASSNGGVGSNEQFF
NA	TRBJ2-3	TRBV27	14	many	TGTGCCAGCAGTTTATCGGCAGCTACAGATACGCAGTATTTT	CASSLSAATDTQYF
NA	TRBJ1-2	TRBV20-1	15	NA	TGCAGTGCTGGCGGGGAGGGGGTATTGGACTATGGCTACACCTTC	CSAGGEGVLDYGYTF
NA	TRBJ2-3	TRBV5-1	12	NA	TGCGCCAGCAGACTACAGGGAGATACGCAGTATTTT	CASRLQGDTQYF
NA	TRBJ2-7	TRBV5-1	12	NA	TGCGCCAGCAGCTTCCAGGGCCACGAGCGGTACTTC	CASSFQGHERYF
NA	TRBJ2-3	TRBV30	15	NA	TGCGCCTGGAGTGTAGGCCAACGCCCCACAGATACGCAGTATTTT	CAWSVGQRPTDTQYF
NA	TRBJ1-2	TRBV20-1	14	NA	TGCAGTGCTAGAGTGGTCGGATCTAACTATGGCTACACCTTC	CSARVVGSNYGYTF
NA	TRBJ2-7	TRBV6-2/TRBV6-3	15	NA	TGTGCCAGCAGTTACATGCGCCCGAGCTCCTACGAGCAATACTTC	CASSYMRPSSYEQYF
NA	TRBJ2-3	TRBV7-2	16	few	TGTGCCAGCAGCCTTCCCGACGTTCTCCCCGGAGATACGCAGTATTTT	CASSLPDVLPGDTQYF
NA	TRBJ1-5	TRBV20-1	14	NA	TGCAGTGCTAGCGGGACACCAGACAATCAGCCCCAGCATTTT	CSASGTPDNQPQHF
TRBD2	TRBJ2-5	TRBV29-1	15	many	TGCAGCGTTGTAAGGGCGGGAGGTCCGGGAGAGACCCAGTACTTC	CSVVRAGGPGETQYF
NA	TRBJ1-2	TRBV7-9	16	NA	TGTGCCAGCAGCTTAGCGCGCGGTGAGGCGGGCTATGGCTACACCTTC	CASSLARGEAGYGYTF
NA	TRBJ2-5	TRBV6-5	14	few	TGTGCCAGCAGCGCGACTCCTGTGGGAGAGACCCAGTACTTC	CASSATPVGETQYF
TRBD2	TRBJ2-1	TRBV4-1	17	NA	TGCGCCAGCTCCAGTATTACCGGGACTAGCTCCTACAATGAGCAGTTCTTC	CASSSITGTSSYNEQFF
NA	TRBJ1-1	TRBV4-1	16	NA	TGCGCCAGCAGCCACCTCACCGGCCAAGGGGGCACTGAAGCTTTCTTT	CASSHLTGQGGTEAFF
TRBD1	TRBJ2-7	TRBV7-2	15	NA	TGTGCCAGCAGCTCCGGACAGGGGGACTATTACGAGCAGTACTTC	CASSSGQGDYYEQYF
NA	TRBJ2-2	TRBV4-3	15	many	TGCGCCAGCAGCCAAGAGGTAGGGGAACCCGGGGAGCTGTTTTTT	CASSQEVGEPGELFF
NA	TRBJ2-1	TRBV6-2/TRBV6-3	15	few	TGTGCCAGCCTCGACCCAGCTGGAGTACCCAATGAGCAGTTCTTC	CASLDPAGVPNEQFF
TRBD1	TRBJ2-3	TRBV2	15	NA	TGTGCCAGCAGTGAGCGACAGGGGGCAGCAGATACGCAGTATTTT	CASSERQGAADTQYF
TRBD1	TRBJ1-5	TRBV6-2/TRBV6-3	15	NA	TGTGCCAGCAGATCCACAGGGGGCCAGAATCAGCCCCAGCATTTT	CASRSTGGQNQPQHF
NA	TRBJ2-7	TRBV4-3	13	NA	TGCGCCAGCAGCATACCAGGGTCCAGCGAGCAGTACTTC	CASSIPGSSEQYF
TRBD2	TRBJ2-3	TRBV3-1	17	NA	TGTGCCAGCAGCCTAGAAGTACTAGCGGGTCGCACAGATACGCAGTATTTT	CASSLEVLAGRTDTQYF
NA	TRBJ2-7	TRBV20-1	14	NA	TGCAGTACTGGAAGCCCGAGTTCCTACAATGAGCAGTACTTC	CSTGSPSSYNEQYF
NA	TRBJ1-4	TRBV6-5	14	NA	TGTGCCAGCAGTCCGGACCTATCGGGTGAAAAACTGTTTTTT	CASSPDLSGEKLFF
NA	TRBJ1-4	TRBV12-3/TRBV12-4	19	NA	TGTGCCAGCAGCCCTAGGCCTACGGACAGCCCCTCAACTAATGAAAAACTGTTTTTT	CASSPRPTDSPSTNEKLFF
NA	TRBJ2-3	TRBV7-9	14	NA	TGTGCCAGCAGCTCCGCCCCATACACAGATACGCAGTATTTT	CASSSAPYTDTQYF
TRBD1	TRBJ2-3	TRBV6-1	17	NA	TGTGCCAGCAGTGAATACGGGACAGGGGTTTCCACAGATACGCAGTATTTT	CASSEYGTGVSTDTQYF
NA	TRBJ1-4	TRBV20-1	14	NA	TGCAGTGCTAGAGATGGAGCAAGGGGAGAAAAACTGTTTTTT	CSARDGARGEKLFF
NA	TRBJ2-7	TRBV21-1	15	NA	TGTGCCAGCAGCAACTCGCGGGCAGGAGTCTACGAGCAGTACTTC	CASSNSRAGVYEQYF
NA	TRBJ2-7	TRBV7-9	15	NA	TGTGCCAGCAACTCTAGGACAAACTCCCCTCACGAGCAGTACTTC	CASNSRTNSPHEQYF
TRBD2	TRBJ2-3	TRBV11-2	15	NA	TGTGCCAGCAGCTCTAGCGGGACGGGTAAATATACGCAGTATTTT	CASSSSGTGKYTQYF